Presented here are 3 T cell receptor beta chains from one specimen sequenced in a study of blood T cell repertoires in COVID-19. TCRdb keeps only in-frame clones here, not all; method: immunoSEQ multiplex PCR. The sample holds some 91,000 clones, 76% seen once. The source material was peripheral blood. These receptors were collected from a man between 65 and 80 years old with acute or convalescent COVID-19.

V gene TRBV24-1 combines with J gene TRBJ1-5; the D is unclear. The CDR3 has 15 residues. Germline lookup yields CDR1 KGHDR and CDR2 SFDVKD. V was trimmed by 6 bases and J by 3 bases, leaving 14 bases between them. This CDR3 is CATSSSGADNQPQHF. Written as DNA, the CDR3 is TGTGCCACCAGTTCCAGTGGAGCGGACAATCAGCCCCAGCATTTT.

The V gene is TRBV12-3 or TRBV12-4, the J gene TRBJ1-5; D not resolved. V dropped 5 bases and J dropped 6 bases, with 11 bases sitting between them. CDR3 length: 13 amino acids. The CDR3 loop reads CASSLEASQPQHF. DNA for the CDR3: TGTGCCAGCAGTCTTGAGGCCTCTCAGCCCCAGCATTTT.

The rearrangement joins TRBV30 to TRBJ1-1; no clear D gene. Per the germline V gene, CDR1 is GTSNPN and CDR2 is SVGIG (reference sequence). CDR3 length: 18 amino acids. With 0 bases removed from V and 0 bases from J, the gap between germline ends came to 20 bases. CDR3 sequence: CAWSVLGVVGRVNTEAFF. In DNA form, the CDR3 reads TGTGCCTGGAGTGTATTGGGCGTAGTGGGGAGAGTGAACACTGAAGCTTTCTTT.